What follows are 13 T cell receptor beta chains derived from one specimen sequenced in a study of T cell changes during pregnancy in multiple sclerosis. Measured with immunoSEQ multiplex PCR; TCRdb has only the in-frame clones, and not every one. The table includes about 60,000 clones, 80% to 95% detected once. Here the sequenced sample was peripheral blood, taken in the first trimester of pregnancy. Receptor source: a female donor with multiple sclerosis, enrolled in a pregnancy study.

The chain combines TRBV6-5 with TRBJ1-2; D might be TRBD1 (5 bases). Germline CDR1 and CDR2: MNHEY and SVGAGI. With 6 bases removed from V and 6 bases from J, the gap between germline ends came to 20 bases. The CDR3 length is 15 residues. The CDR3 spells CASRKFLMGGHGYTF. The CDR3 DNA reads TGTGCCAGCAGGAAATTCCTAATGGGGGGACATGGCTACACCTTC.

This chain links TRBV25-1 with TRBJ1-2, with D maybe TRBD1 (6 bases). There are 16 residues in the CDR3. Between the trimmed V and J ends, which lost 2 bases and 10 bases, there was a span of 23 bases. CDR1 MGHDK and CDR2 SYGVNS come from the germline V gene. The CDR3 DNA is TGTGCCAGCAGTGAAGGGGGGGGCGCCTCAATCTTTGACTACACCTTC. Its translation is CASSEGGGASIFDYTF.

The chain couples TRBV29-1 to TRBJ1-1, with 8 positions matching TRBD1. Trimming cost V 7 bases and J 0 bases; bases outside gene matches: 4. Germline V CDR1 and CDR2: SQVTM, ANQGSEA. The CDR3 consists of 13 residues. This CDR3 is CSARQGMNTEAFF. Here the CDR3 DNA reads TGCAGCGCCCGACAGGGGATGAACACTGAAGCTTTCTTT.

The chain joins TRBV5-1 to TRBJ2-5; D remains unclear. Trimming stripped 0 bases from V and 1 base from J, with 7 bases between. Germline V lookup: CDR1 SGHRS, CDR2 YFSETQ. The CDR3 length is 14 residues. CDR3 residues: CASSLAGSQETQYF. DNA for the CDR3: TGCGCCAGCAGCTTGGCAGGATCCCAAGAGACCCAGTACTTC.

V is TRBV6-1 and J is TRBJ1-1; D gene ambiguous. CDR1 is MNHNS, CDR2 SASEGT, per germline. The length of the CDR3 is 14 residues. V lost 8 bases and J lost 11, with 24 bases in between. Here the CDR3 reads CASEAGLNPFVAFF. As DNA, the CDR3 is TGTGCCAGCGAAGCAGGCTTAAACCCTTTTGTGGCTTTCTTT.

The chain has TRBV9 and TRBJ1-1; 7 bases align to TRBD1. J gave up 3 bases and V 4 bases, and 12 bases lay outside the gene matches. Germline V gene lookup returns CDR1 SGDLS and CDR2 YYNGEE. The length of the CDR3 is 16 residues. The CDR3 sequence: CASSPSTGTAYTEAFF. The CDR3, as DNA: TGTGCCAGCAGCCCGTCGACAGGGACGGCGTACACTGAAGCTTTCTTT.

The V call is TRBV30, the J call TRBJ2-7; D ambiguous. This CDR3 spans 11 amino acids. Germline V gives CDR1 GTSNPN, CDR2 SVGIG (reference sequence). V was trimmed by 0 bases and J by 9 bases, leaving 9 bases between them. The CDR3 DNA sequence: TGTGCCTGGAGTGTACCAACTTGGCAGTACTTC. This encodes CAWSVPTWQYF.

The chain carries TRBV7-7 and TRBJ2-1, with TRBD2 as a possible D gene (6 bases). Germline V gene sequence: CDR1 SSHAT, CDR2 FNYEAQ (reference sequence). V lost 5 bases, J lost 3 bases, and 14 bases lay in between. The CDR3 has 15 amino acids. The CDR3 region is CASSAGGSLYNEQFF. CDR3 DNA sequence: TGTGCCAGCAGCGCTGGGGGGAGCCTCTACAATGAGCAGTTCTTC.

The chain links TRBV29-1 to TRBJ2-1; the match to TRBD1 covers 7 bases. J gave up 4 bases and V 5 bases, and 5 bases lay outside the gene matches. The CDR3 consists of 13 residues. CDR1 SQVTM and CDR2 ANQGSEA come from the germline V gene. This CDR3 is CSVHRGLYNEQFF. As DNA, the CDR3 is TGCAGCGTTCACAGGGGTTTGTACAATGAGCAGTTCTTC.

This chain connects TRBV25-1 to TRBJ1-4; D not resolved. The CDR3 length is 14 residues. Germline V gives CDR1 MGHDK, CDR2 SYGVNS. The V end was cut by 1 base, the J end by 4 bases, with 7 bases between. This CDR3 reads CASSELGSNEKLFF. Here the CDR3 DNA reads TGTGCCAGCAGTGAATTGGGGAGTAATGAAAAACTGTTTTTT.

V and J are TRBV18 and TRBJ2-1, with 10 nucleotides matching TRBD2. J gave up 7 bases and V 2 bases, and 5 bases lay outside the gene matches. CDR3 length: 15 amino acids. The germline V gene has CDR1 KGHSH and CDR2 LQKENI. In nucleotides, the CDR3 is TGTGCCAGCTCACCAAAGCGGGGGGGCCAGAATGAGCAGTTCTTC. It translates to CASSPKRGGQNEQFF.

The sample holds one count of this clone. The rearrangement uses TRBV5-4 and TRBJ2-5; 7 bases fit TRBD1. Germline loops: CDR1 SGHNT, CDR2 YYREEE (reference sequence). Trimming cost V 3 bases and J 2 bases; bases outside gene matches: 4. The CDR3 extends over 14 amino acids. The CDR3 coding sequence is TGTGCCAGCAGCTGGGGACAGAGACAAGAGACCCAGTACTTC. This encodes CASSWGQRQETQYF.

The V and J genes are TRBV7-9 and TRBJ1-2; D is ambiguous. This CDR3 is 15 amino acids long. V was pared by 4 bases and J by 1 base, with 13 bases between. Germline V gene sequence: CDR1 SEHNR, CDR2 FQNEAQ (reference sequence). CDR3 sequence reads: CASSSPQVVNYGYTF. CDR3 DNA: TGTGCCAGCAGCTCGCCTCAGGTGGTTAACTATGGCTACACCTTC.